One TCR beta chain is described in this entry. The sample is drawn from a study of blood T cell repertoires in COVID-19. Across the whole study: Specimens from acute and convalescent COVID-19 originated in the United States, Italy and Spain. PBMCs, B-cell-depleted T cells, or T cells provided the cDNA or gDNA that made up the material.

In the original processing: Amplification from reference gene primers served as the basis for estimated nucleated cell counts. Libraries were prepared by immunoSEQ multiplex PCR; TCRdb keeps only in-frame clonotypes and omits some of them. That table supplies the V and J calls and clone size; D and trimming were determined from the DNA. Of over 70,000 clones in the sample, more than 80% were seen once. V gave up 5 bases and J gave up 2 bases, with 13 bases separating them. Germline assignment: CDR1 SGHAT and CDR2 FQDESV (reference sequence). This CDR3 region has 15 residues. The sample comprised peripheral blood. The TCR originated in a woman aged 70 to 79 with acute or convalescent COVID-19. This chain joins TRBV11-1 and TRBJ2-1; weak D call: TRBD1 (5 bases). CDR3 DNA: TGTGCCAGCAGCCTCCAGGGTTTCACCTACAATGAGCAGTTCTTC. As protein: CASSLQGFTYNEQFF.